This is a list of T cell receptor beta chains from one sample in a study of blood T cell repertoires in COVID-19. Produced via immunoSEQ multiplex PCR; TCRdb's table is partial and in-frame only. The sample consists of 240,000 or so clones, around four fifths of them appearing once. The sequenced sample was peripheral blood. The receptors stem from a woman aged 60-70 years with active or convalescent COVID-19. Each CDR3 is given with its conserved first and last residue. The D gene is left open where the match is weak.

v_call: TRBV10-3
d_call: TRBD1
cdr3_aa: CASSTGWVDTQYF

v_call: TRBV5-4
d_call: TRBD1
cdr3_aa: CASSLGQGPYNEQFF

v_call: TRBV7-3
d_call: TRBD2
cdr3_aa: CASSRLAGAYNEQFF

v_call: TRBV4-1
d_call: .
cdr3_aa: CASSQESGVNEKLFF

v_call: TRBV27
d_call: .
cdr3_aa: CASSSWTKGNTGELFF

v_call: TRBV15
d_call: .
cdr3_aa: CATSRDGGDTDTQYF

v_call: TRBV4-3
d_call: .
cdr3_aa: CASSQADRSYEQYF

v_call: TRBV11-3
d_call: .
cdr3_aa: CASSEQGVTEAFF

v_call: TRBV7-2
d_call: TRBD1
cdr3_aa: CASSLTGAWTEAFF

v_call: TRBV6-2/TRBV6-3
d_call: TRBD2
cdr3_aa: CASSPGGASDEQFF

v_call: TRBV6-1
d_call: TRBD2
cdr3_aa: CASSETSGAITDTQYF

v_call: TRBV9
d_call: TRBD1
cdr3_aa: CASSAGTGPYNEQFF

v_call: TRBV3-1/TRBV3-2
d_call: .
cdr3_aa: CASSQDPDLAEAFF

v_call: TRBV3-1/TRBV3-2
d_call: TRBD1
cdr3_aa: CASSPTGLETQYF

v_call: TRBV6-5
d_call: TRBD1
cdr3_aa: CASSYSGGQVGYTF

v_call: TRBV7-9
d_call: .
cdr3_aa: CASSVEGADTQYF

v_call: TRBV29-1
d_call: TRBD1
cdr3_aa: CSVGPGGGQTQYF

v_call: TRBV30
d_call: TRBD2
cdr3_aa: CAWSRRGGLAGEPQYF

v_call: TRBV30
d_call: TRBD1
cdr3_aa: CAWSAPYRGRNQPQHF

v_call: TRBV5-1
d_call: .
cdr3_aa: CASSFVRPDYEQYF

v_call: TRBV5-8
d_call: TRBD1
cdr3_aa: CASSLLQGAGNQPQHF

v_call: TRBV3-1/TRBV3-2
d_call: .
cdr3_aa: CASSQGRGLRSEKLFF